A single sample gave rise to the 5 T cell receptor beta chains below, sequenced in a study of shared clonotypes between healthy human individuals. Method: immunoSEQ multiplex PCR; TCRdb's copy keeps in-frame clones and lacks some. Of some 2,000,000 clones in the sample, 90% to 96% were seen once. The sample consisted of naive CD4+ T cells sorted from blood. This sample's subset: CD45RA+ positively selected. The receptor source for this set is a man younger than 35 in good health.

The chain has TRBV10-3 and TRBJ1-1; weak D call: TRBD1 (6 bases). V gave up 2 bases and J gave up 2 bases, with 15 bases separating them. Germline V gene lookup returns CDR1 ENHRY and CDR2 SYGVKD. The CDR3 extends over 16 amino acids. The CDR3 sequence is CAISEAPGTLNTEAFF. Written as DNA, the CDR3 is TGTGCCATCAGTGAGGCGCCTGGGACACTTAACACTGAAGCTTTCTTT.

The rearrangement uses TRBV7-8 and TRBJ1-2; D is ambiguous. The CDR3 consists of 16 residues. V lost 1 base and J 6 bases, leaving 18 bases between the germline ends. CDR1 is SGHVS and CDR2 is FQNEAQ in the germline V gene. CDR3 nucleotide sequence: TGTGCCAGCAGCTTAGGTGGCGGATTTTCCTTTGATGGCTACACCTTC. Amino acid sequence: CASSLGGGFSFDGYTF. The complete variable domain, with remaining parts taken from reference TRBV7-8 and TRBJ1-2, reads GAGVSQSPRYKVAKRGQDVALRCDPISGHVSLFWYQQALGQGPEFLTYFQNEAQLDKSGLPSDRFFAERPEGSVSTLKIQRTQQEDSAVYLCASSLGGGFSFDGYTFGSGTRLTVV.

The rearrangement uses TRBV7-2 and TRBJ2-1; D possibly corresponds to TRBD2 (5 bases). Trimming took 5 bases from V and 4 from J, leaving 9 bases between them. The CDR3 spans 13 residues. Germline V gene lookup returns CDR1 SGHTA and CDR2 FQGNSA. The CDR3 protein is CASSAGLYNEQFF. In DNA form, the CDR3 reads TGTGCCAGCAGCGCCGGACTTTACAATGAGCAGTTCTTC.

The gene calls are TRBV10-3 and TRBJ1-2; D unclear. Germline V gene sequence: CDR1 ENHRY, CDR2 SYGVKD. This CDR3 is 13 amino acids long. Trimming took 1 base from V and 8 from J, leaving 11 bases between them. The CDR3 loop is CAISEFGEEGYTF. The CDR3 DNA is TGTGCCATCAGTGAGTTTGGGGAGGAAGGCTACACCTTC.

V is TRBV2 and J is TRBJ2-2; 9 bases map to TRBD1. J gave up 0 bases and V 6 bases, and 5 bases lay outside the gene matches. CDR3 length equals 16 residues. From germline, CDR1 is SNHLY and CDR2 FYNNEI. The CDR3 nucleotides are TGTGCCAGCAGCGCTACAGGGGGCGCGAACACCGGGGAGCTGTTTTTT. Translation: CASSATGGANTGELFF.